One T cell receptor beta chain is described in this entry. The data originate from a study of blood T cell repertoires in COVID-19. Clones were read by immunoSEQ multiplex PCR, and TCRdb kept only the in-frame ones, dropping some. The sample contains fewer than 600,000 clones, 88% of which appear only once. J gave up 3 bases and V 0 bases, and 5 bases lay outside the gene matches. The CDR3 loop spans 15 amino acids. Germline-derived CDR1 and CDR2 are GTSNPN and SVGIG (reference sequence). This clonotype was obtained from a woman between 40 and 50 years old who had recovered from COVID-19. This chain connects TRBV30 to TRBJ1-3, with 7 nucleotides matching TRBD1. Source material: PBMCs or T cells enriched from blood (not recorded which). CDR3 sequence (DNA): TGTGCCTGGAGTGTAGGGGGCGTAGGTGGAAACACCATATATTTT. Translation: CAWSVGGVGGNTIYF.